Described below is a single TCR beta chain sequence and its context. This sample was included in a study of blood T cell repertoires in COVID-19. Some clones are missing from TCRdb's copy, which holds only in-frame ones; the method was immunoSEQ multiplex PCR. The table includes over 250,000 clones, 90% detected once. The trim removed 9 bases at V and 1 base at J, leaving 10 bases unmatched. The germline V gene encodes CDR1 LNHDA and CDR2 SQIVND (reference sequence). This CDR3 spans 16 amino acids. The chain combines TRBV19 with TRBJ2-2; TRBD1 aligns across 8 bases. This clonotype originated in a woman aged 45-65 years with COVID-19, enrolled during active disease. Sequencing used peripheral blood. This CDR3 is CASETTGTGNTGELFF. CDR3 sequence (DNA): TGTGCCAGCGAGACCACCGGGACAGGGAACACCGGGGAGCTGTTTTTT.